These 28 T cell receptor beta chains originate from one sample sequenced in a study of shared clonotypes between healthy human individuals. Repertoires were generated with immunoSEQ multiplex PCR, while TCRdb's copy carries only in-frame clones and drops some. The sample includes 2 million to 3 million clones, approximately 93% of them seen just once. The sequenced material came from naive CD4+ T cells from PBMCs. The sample's subset: CD45RA+ positively selected. The receptors stem from a man aged 18 to 29 in good health. Some clones in this sample may be carry-over from other donors' samples.

The chain uses TRBV6-5 and TRBJ2-4; D remains unclear. Per the germline V gene, CDR1 is MNHEY and CDR2 is SVGAGI. The CDR3 sequence is 14 residues long. Trimming left V 2 bases short and J 0 bases short, with 5 bases between. CDR3 bases: TGTGCCAGCAGTTACAGGGCAGCCAAAAACATTCAGTACTTC. Protein product: CASSYRAAKNIQYF.

The table lists this clone with a few counts. The chain employs TRBV28 and TRBJ1-2; D gene uncertain. Per germline, CDR1 MDHEN and CDR2 SYDVKM. Trimming removed 6 bases from V and 6 bases from J, with 11 bases in between. The CDR3 has 12 residues. CDR3 amino acids: CASRRSWDGYTF. In DNA, the CDR3 is TGTGCCAGCAGGAGAAGTTGGGATGGCTACACCTTC.

The J gene is TRBJ2-7, the V gene TRBV28; 10 bases agree with TRBD2. After removal of 8 bases from V and 7 bases from J, the junction contained 11 bases not matched to a gene. This CDR3 region has 14 residues. Germline V lookup: CDR1 MDHEN, CDR2 SYDVKM. CDR3 sequence: CASGEREGIREQYF. In DNA form, the CDR3 reads TGTGCCAGCGGAGAGCGGGAGGGTATTAGGGAGCAGTACTTC.

The chain uses TRBV5-6 and TRBJ2-3, with 8 bases fitting TRBD1. Per germline, CDR1 SGHDT and CDR2 YYEEEE. With 4 bases clipped from V and 5 bases from J, the junction kept 15 bases outside the gene matches. The CDR3 runs 17 residues. The CDR3 bases are TGTGCCAGCAGCCCCAGACAGGGGCCCGGTGGGGGAGATACGCAGTATTTT. Its translation: CASSPRQGPGGGDTQYF. Variable domain in full (rest from reference TRBV5-6 and TRBJ2-3): DAGVTQSPTHLIKTRGQQVTLRCSPKSGHDTVSWYQQALGQGPQFIFQYYEEEERQRGNFPDRFSGHQFPNYSSELNVNALLLGDSALYLCASSPRQGPGGGDTQYFGPGTRLTVL.

V is TRBV10-3 and J is TRBJ2-5; 10 nucleotides align to TRBD2. Unmatched junction bases numbered 6, after V lost 4 bases and J lost 4 bases. Germline V gene data show CDR1 as ENHRY and CDR2 as SYGVKD. The length of the CDR3 is 15 residues. The CDR3 DNA sequence: TGTGCCATCAGTGGTGGAGCGGGAGGGGGAGAGACCCAGTACTTC. Its protein product is CAISGGAGGGETQYF.

The genes are TRBV4-1 and TRBJ2-3; D remains unclear. Between the trimmed V and J ends, which lost 0 bases and 6 bases, there was a span of 4 bases. CDR1 and CDR2 from the germline V gene are MGHRA and YSYEKL. This CDR3 spans 12 amino acids. The CDR3 protein is CASSQDGDTQYF. CDR3 DNA sequence: TGCGCCAGCAGCCAAGATGGGGATACGCAGTATTTT.

V is TRBV4-1 and J is TRBJ2-7; 8 bases are a match to TRBD2. There are 17 residues in the CDR3. The germline V gene encodes CDR1 MGHRA and CDR2 YSYEKL. V lost 4 bases to trimming and J lost 0 bases; unmatched junction nucleotides: 11. The CDR3 reads CASSPTLRLARSYEQYF. For the CDR3, the DNA is TGCGCCAGCAGCCCCACCTTAAGACTAGCGCGCTCCTACGAGCAGTACTTC.

The chain combines TRBV28 with TRBJ1-1, with a weak D call TRBD1 (5 bases). The V gene's germline CDR1 is MDHEN and CDR2 SYDVKM. This CDR3 contains 16 residues. Trimming shortened V by 1 base and J by 0 bases, and 12 bases separated the two germline ends. CDR3 DNA: TGTGCCAGCAGTTTATTGACCGGACAATTGAACACTGAAGCTTTCTTT. Its protein product is CASSLLTGQLNTEAFF.

This chain links TRBV7-3 with TRBJ2-5; possible D gene TRBD2, 6 bases. V lost 2 bases and J lost 4, with 14 bases in between. This CDR3 spans 15 amino acids. Germline assignment: CDR1 SGHTA and CDR2 FQGTGA. Here the CDR3 DNA reads TGTGCCAGCAGCTTAGGGGGACGGGGGTCAGAGACCCAGTACTTC. It yields the protein CASSLGGRGSETQYF.

The chain uses TRBV18 and TRBJ2-7; 8 nucleotides match TRBD1. The CDR3 runs 15 residues. CDR1 and CDR2 (germline): KGHSH, LQKENI. V shed 5 bases and J 2 bases; nucleotides not matched to a gene: 8. CDR3 coding DNA: TGTGCCAGCTCATTACAGGGGGTTAGAACCTACGAGCAGTACTTC. Translating gives CASSLQGVRTYEQYF.

The chain joins TRBV27 to TRBJ1-5; a weak D match, TRBD1 (6 bases). The germline V gene has CDR1 MNHEY and CDR2 SMNVEV (reference sequence). The CDR3 runs 14 residues. Trimming removed 4 bases from V and 7 bases from J, with 14 bases in between. The CDR3 nucleotides read TGTGCCAGCAGTTCGGACAGCTCAGGGCAGCCCCAGCATTTT. Protein: CASSSDSSGQPQHF.

The rearrangement links TRBV7-3 to TRBJ2-7; 8 nucleotides match TRBD2. CDR1 SGHTA and CDR2 FQGTGA come from the germline V gene. The trim removed 2 bases at V and 1 base at J, leaving 7 bases unmatched. The CDR3 loop spans 16 amino acids. The CDR3: CASSLGSREASYEQYF. The CDR3 nucleotides are TGTGCCAGCAGCTTAGGGTCGCGGGAGGCGTCCTACGAGCAGTACTTC. Complete variable domain (other parts from reference TRBV7-3 and TRBJ2-7): GAGVSQTPSNKVTEKGKYVELRCDPISGHTALYWYRQSLGQGPEFLIYFQGTGAADDSGLPNDRFFAVRPEGSVSTLKIQRTERGDSAVYLCASSLGSREASYEQYFGPGTRLTVT.

The chain has TRBV19 and TRBJ1-4, with 8 bases lining up with TRBD1. V was clipped by 5 bases and J by 0 bases; unmatched bases: 5. From germline, CDR1 is LNHDA and CDR2 SQIVND (reference sequence). The CDR3 extends over 16 amino acids. In DNA, the CDR3 is TGTGCCAGTAGTCCAGGGGGCCGTACAACTAATGAAAAACTGTTTTTT. It is translated as CASSPGGRTTNEKLFF.

The chain has TRBV5-4 and TRBJ1-4; D call uncertain. The V and J ends lost 4 bases and 8 bases respectively, with 9 bases between them. Germline V lookup: CDR1 SGHNT, CDR2 YYREEE (reference sequence). The length of the CDR3 is 12 residues. CDR3 residues: CASSLGSEKLFF. CDR3 in DNA: TGTGCCAGCAGCCTGGGGTCCGAAAAACTGTTTTTT.

The chain uses TRBV10-1 and TRBJ1-2, with D maybe TRBD1 (6 bases). Germline assignment: CDR1 WNHNN and CDR2 SYGVQD (reference sequence). This CDR3 is built from 14 residues. The chain's CDR3 is CGVRDSRGDYGYTF. CDR3 in DNA: TGCGGTGTCCGCGACAGCAGGGGCGACTATGGCTACACCTTC.

This clone appeared once. The chain links TRBV4-1 to TRBJ2-1, with 12 positions matching TRBD2. After removal of 4 bases from V and 6 bases from J, the junction contained 4 bases not matched to a gene. The CDR3 has 15 amino acids. Germline V gene lookup returns CDR1 MGHRA and CDR2 YSYEKL. For the CDR3, the DNA is TGCGCCAGCAGCCCGACTAGCGGGAGAATCAATGAGCAGTTCTTC. Translation gives CASSPTSGRINEQFF.

On this clone itself: Within the sample, other DNA sequences also encode this same CDR3. V and J are TRBV7-3 and TRBJ2-1; D perhaps matches TRBD2 (5 bases). The V end was cut by 3 bases, the J end by 4 bases, with 7 bases between. This CDR3 is built from 13 residues. Germline-derived CDR1 and CDR2 are SGHTA and FQGTGA. CDR3 in amino acids: CASSLDSYNEQFF. The CDR3 DNA follows: TGTGCCAGCAGCTTGGACTCGTACAATGAGCAGTTCTTC.

The chain combines TRBV4-2 with TRBJ1-1; no definite D call. V lost 0 bases to trimming and J lost 0 bases, with 8 bases between them. CDR1 is LGHNA, CDR2 YNFKEQ, per germline. The CDR3 has 15 amino acids. CDR3 nucleotides: TGTGCCAGCAGCCAAGATGAGGGCCTGAACACTGAAGCTTTCTTT. Its translation is CASSQDEGLNTEAFF.

V and J are TRBV27 and TRBJ1-2, with TRBD1 matching 9 bases. This CDR3 is 16 amino acids long. Germline assignment: CDR1 MNHEY and CDR2 SMNVEV (reference sequence). The ends lost 2 bases at V and 6 bases at J; junction bases unmatched: 10. The CDR3 DNA sequence: TGTGCCAGCAGTTTAAGTCTCGGACAGGGGATTGATGGCTACACCTTC. This sequence encodes CASSLSLGQGIDGYTF.

The chain uses TRBV9 and TRBJ1-1; the D is unclear. CDR3 size: 13 residues. V was cut by 0 bases and J by 11 bases, with 14 bases left in between. Germline values: CDR1 SGDLS, CDR2 YYNGEE. The CDR3 is CASSVEEGGKAFF. The CDR3 DNA sequence: TGTGCCAGCAGCGTAGAGGAGGGAGGGAAGGCTTTCTTT.

The chain employs TRBV9 and TRBJ2-2; 9 nucleotides agree with TRBD1. Germline CDR1 SGDLS, CDR2 YYNGEE. The V gene end was trimmed by 3 bases and the J gene end by 4 bases; junction bases not matched to a gene: 7. This CDR3 spans 16 amino acids. The CDR3 DNA reads TGTGCCAGCAGCGCCCAACGGACAGGGGTCACCGGGGAGCTGTTTTTT. Translation: CASSAQRTGVTGELFF. Using reference TRBV9 and TRBJ2-2 for the parts outside the CDR3, the full variable domain is DSGVTQTPKHLITATGQRVTLRCSPRSGDLSVYWYQQSLDQGLQFLIQYYNGEERAKGNILERFSAQQFPDLHSELNLSSLELGDSALYFCASSAQRTGVTGELFFGEGSRLTVL.

This chain connects TRBV25-1 to TRBJ1-1, with unresolved D. The germline V and J ends were trimmed by 6 bases and 3 bases, with 11 bases remaining between them. The CDR3 spans 13 residues. Germline V gene lookup returns CDR1 MGHDK and CDR2 SYGVNS. The CDR3 here is CASRRGRDTEAFF. The CDR3 nucleotides read TGTGCCAGCAGGCGAGGCCGGGACACTGAAGCTTTCTTT.

This sequence joins TRBV7-8 and TRBJ2-1; 12 nucleotides agree with TRBD2. The CDR3 extends over 17 amino acids. Germline V CDR1 and CDR2: SGHVS, FQNEAQ. V gave up 3 bases and J gave up 5 bases; unmatched junction bases: 8. The DNA for the CDR3 is TGTGCCAGCAGCTTTCCCACTAGCGGGAGGATCCACAATGAGCAGTTCTTC. Protein: CASSFPTSGRIHNEQFF. Full variable domain (missing parts from reference TRBV7-8 and TRBJ2-1): GAGVSQSPRYKVAKRGQDVALRCDPISGHVSLFWYQQALGQGPEFLTYFQNEAQLDKSGLPSDRFFAERPEGSVSTLKIQRTQQEDSAVYLCASSFPTSGRIHNEQFFGPGTRLTVL.

The chain has TRBV5-1 and TRBJ2-7; D is ambiguous. The CDR3 spans 13 residues. From germline, CDR1 is SGHRS and CDR2 YFSETQ. Trimming left V 1 base short and J 2 bases short, with 7 bases between. As DNA, the CDR3 is TGCGCCAGCAGCTTGCCGTACCCCTACGAGCAGTACTTC. It codes for CASSLPYPYEQYF.

This chain uses TRBV5-8 with TRBJ2-1; unclear D gene. Germline V CDR1 and CDR2: SGHTS, YDEGEE. This CDR3 comprises 16 residues. Trimming shortened V by 6 bases and J by 5 bases, and 21 bases separated the two germline ends. The DNA for the CDR3 is TGTGCCAGCAAGCCAATGCTGGGTTTAGTGAACAATGAGCAGTTCTTC. Translated: CASKPMLGLVNNEQFF.

The chain carries TRBV7-3 and TRBJ2-7; weak D call: TRBD2 (5 bases). The germline V gene has CDR1 SGHTA and CDR2 FQGTGA. Trimming removed 4 bases at V and 6 bases at J, with 10 bases between. CDR3 size: 12 residues. The CDR3 DNA follows: TGTGCCAGCAGCTCACGGACTGGCGAGCAGTACTTC. Its translation: CASSSRTGEQYF.

This sequence joins TRBV7-9 and TRBJ2-3; 7 bases match TRBD1. Germline V gene sequence: CDR1 SEHNR, CDR2 FQNEAQ (reference sequence). With V trimmed by 0 bases and J by 6 bases, 9 bases remained unmatched. The CDR3 consists of 16 residues. The CDR3, as DNA: TGTGCCAGCAGCTTAGCGAACAGGGGCGACTCGGATACGCAGTATTTT. Protein product: CASSLANRGDSDTQYF. Filled out from reference TRBV7-9 and TRBJ2-3, the complete variable domain reads DTGVSQNPRHKITKRGQNVTFRCDPISEHNRLYWYRQTLGQGPEFLTYFQNEAQLEKSRLLSDRFSAERPKGSFSTLEIQRTEQGDSAMYLCASSLANRGDSDTQYFGPGTRLTVL.

The rearrangement uses TRBV6-1 and TRBJ2-2; D is undetermined. V was trimmed by 5 bases and J by 0 bases, leaving 10 bases between them. CDR1 is MNHNS and CDR2 is SASEGT in the germline V gene. The CDR3 length is 15 residues. Written as DNA, the CDR3 is TGTGCCAGCAGTCATGGAACAGCGAACACCGGGGAGCTGTTTTTT. It encodes CASSHGTANTGELFF.